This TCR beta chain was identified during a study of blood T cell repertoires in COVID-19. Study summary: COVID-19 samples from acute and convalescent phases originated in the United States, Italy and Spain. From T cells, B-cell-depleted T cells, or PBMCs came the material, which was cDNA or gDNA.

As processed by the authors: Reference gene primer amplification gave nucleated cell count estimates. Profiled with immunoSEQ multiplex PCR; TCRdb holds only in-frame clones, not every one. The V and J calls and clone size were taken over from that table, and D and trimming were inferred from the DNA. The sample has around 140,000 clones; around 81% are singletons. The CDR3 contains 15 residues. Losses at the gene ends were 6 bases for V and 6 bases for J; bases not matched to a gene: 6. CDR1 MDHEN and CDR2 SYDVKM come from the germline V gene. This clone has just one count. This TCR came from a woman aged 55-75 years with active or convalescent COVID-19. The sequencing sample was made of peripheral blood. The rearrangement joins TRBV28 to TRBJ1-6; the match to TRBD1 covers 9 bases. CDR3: CASRHRDRANSPLHF. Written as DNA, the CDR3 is TGTGCCAGCAGGCATCGGGACAGGGCTAATTCACCCCTCCACTTT.